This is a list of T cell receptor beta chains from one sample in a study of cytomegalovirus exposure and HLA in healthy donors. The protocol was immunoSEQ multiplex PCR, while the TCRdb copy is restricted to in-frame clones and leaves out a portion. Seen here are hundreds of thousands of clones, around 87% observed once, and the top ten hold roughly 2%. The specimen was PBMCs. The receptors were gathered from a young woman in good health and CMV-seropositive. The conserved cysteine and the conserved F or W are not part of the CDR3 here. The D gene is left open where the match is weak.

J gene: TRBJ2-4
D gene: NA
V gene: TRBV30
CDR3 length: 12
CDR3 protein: AWSSFGGKNIQY

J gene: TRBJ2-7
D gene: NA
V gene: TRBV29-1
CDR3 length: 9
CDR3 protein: SVGVRDEQY

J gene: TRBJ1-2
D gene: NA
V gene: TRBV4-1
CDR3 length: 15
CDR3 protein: ASSQVMGADLNYGYT

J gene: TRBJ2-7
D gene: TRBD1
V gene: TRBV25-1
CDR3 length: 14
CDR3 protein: ASSGLTGTVSYEQY

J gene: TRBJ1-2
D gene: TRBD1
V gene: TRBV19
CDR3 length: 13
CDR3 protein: ASQVGGQGGYGYT

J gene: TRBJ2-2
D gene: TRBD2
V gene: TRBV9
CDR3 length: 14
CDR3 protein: ASSVDSGINTGELF

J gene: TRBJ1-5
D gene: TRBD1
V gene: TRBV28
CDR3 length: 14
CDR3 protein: ASSHRTGYSNQPQH

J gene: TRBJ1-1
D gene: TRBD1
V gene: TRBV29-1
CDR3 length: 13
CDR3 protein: SVTGARGGSDEAF

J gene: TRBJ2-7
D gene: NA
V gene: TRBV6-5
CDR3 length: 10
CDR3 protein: ASTAGNYEQY

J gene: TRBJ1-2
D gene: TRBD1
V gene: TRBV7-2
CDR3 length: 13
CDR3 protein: ASSSNPGTGRGYT

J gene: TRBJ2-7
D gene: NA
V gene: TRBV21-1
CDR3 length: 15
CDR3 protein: ASSKPRGQAESYEQY

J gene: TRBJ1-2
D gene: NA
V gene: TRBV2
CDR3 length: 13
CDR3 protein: ASRPGLARNYGYT

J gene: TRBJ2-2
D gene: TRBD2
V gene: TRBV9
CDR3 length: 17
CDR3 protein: ASSVARTSGISNTGELF

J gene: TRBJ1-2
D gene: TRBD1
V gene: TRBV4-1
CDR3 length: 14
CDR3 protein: ASSQPGQGMIYGYT

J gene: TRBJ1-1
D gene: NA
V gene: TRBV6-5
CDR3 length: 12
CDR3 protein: ASSYGAGVGEAF

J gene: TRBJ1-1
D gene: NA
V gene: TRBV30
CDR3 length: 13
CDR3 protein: AWSVIPREGTEAF

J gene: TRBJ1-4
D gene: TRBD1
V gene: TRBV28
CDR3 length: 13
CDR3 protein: ASTEVGTGDEKLF

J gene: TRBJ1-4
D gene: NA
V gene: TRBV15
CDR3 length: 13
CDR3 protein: ATSRWTDVNEKLF

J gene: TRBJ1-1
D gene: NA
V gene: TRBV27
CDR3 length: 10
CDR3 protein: ASRRGNTEAF

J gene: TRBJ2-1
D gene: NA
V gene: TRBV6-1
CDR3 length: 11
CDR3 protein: ASGKGEIEGQF

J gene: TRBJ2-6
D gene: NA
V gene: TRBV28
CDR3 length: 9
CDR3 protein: ASKQDNVLT

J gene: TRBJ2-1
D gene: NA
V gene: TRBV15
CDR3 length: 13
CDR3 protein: ATSRERYEGDEQF

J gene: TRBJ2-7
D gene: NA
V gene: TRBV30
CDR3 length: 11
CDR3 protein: AWNRGLNYEQY

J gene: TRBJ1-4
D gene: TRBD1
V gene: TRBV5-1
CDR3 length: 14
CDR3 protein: ATSKGAVTTNEKLF

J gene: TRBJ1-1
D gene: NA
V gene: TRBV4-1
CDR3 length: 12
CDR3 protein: ASSRPGRGPEAF

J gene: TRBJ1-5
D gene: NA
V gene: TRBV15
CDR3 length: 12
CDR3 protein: ATSPPPLGQPQH

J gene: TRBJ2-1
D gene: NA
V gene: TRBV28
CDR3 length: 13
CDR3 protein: ASSFTPGLINEQF

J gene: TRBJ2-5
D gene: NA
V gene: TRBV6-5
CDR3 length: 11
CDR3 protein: ASIPDSQETQY

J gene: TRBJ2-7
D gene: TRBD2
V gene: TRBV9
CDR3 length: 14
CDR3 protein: ASSDGSGGSSYEQY

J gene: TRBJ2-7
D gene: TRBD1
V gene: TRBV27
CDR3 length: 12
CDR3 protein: ASNAGTGTYEQY

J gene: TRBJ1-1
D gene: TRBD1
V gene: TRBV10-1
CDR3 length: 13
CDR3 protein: ASSDSRTGNTEAF

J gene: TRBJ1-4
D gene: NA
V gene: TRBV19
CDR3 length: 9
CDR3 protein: ASWKGGELF

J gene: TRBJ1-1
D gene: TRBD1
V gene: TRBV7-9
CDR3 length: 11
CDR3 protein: ASSPDRRAEAF

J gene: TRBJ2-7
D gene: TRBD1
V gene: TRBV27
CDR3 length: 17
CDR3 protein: ATPGQGIGYLPYHHEQY

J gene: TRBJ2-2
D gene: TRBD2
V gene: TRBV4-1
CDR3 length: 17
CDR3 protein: ASSRHGTSGRTNTGELF

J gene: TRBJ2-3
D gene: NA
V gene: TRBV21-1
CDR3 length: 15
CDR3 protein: ASSKAPTGGVTDTQY